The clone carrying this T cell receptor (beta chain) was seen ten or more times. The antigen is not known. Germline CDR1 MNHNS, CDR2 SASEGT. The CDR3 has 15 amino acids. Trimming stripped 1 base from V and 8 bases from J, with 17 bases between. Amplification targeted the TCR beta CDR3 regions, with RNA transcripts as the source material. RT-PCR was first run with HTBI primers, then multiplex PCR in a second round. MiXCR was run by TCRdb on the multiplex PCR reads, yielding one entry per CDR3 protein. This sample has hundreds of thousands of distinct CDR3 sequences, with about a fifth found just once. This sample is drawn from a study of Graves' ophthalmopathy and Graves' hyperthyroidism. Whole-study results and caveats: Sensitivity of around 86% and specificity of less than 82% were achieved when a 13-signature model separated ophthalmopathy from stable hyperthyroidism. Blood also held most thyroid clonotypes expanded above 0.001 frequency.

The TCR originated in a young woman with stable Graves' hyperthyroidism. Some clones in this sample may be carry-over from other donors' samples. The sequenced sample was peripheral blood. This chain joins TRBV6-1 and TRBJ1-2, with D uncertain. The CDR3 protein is CASSEEYGVWGGYTF. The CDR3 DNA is TGTGCCAGCAGTGAAGAGTATGGGGTCTGGGGAGGCTACACCTTC.